A single sample is the source of the 8 T cell receptor beta chains below, sequenced in a study of CD8 T cells in ankylosing spondylitis. Study findings and constraints: Within ankylosing spondylitis blood, a TCR beta motif made up of eight or nine highly homologous variants appeared to be characteristic.

MiXCR, applied by TCRdb to the 5' RACE reads, yields one record per CDR3 protein. The sample holds over 700,000 distinct CDR3 sequences; 15% to 20% are singletons and the top ten take under 20%. These TCRs are of unknown antigen specificity. The sequenced sample was blood, either unsorted or a sorted T cell fraction (not recorded which). The receptors come from a male donor with ankylosing spondylitis.

The chain is built from TRBV30 and TRBJ2-7; perhaps TRBD1 as D (6 bases). Germline CDR1 GTSNPN, CDR2 SVGIG (reference sequence). CDR3 length: 14 amino acids. V lost 3 bases to trimming and J lost 6 bases, with 18 bases between them. The CDR3 reads CAWSPPPGVVEQYF. CDR3 bases: TGTGCCTGGAGCCCCCCCCCAGGGGTAGTCGAGCAGTACTTC. Looking up the rest from reference TRBV30 and TRBJ2-7 gives the full variable domain: SQTIHQWPATLVQPVGSPLSLECTVEGTSNPNLYWYRQAAGRGLQLLFYSVGIGQISSEVPQNLSASRPQDRQFILSSKKLLLSDSGFYLCAWSPPPGVVEQYFGPGTRLTVT.

This clonotype was seen only a few times. The chain is built from TRBV5-1 and TRBJ2-7; D remains unclear. The length of the CDR3 is 14 residues. The V and J ends lost 0 bases and 2 bases respectively, with 9 bases between them. Germline V CDR1 and CDR2: SGHRS, YFSETQ. Here the CDR3 DNA reads TGCGCCAGCAGCTTGGATCAGAATGCCTACGAGCAGTACTTC. This gives the protein CASSLDQNAYEQYF. The full variable domain, with the rest looked up from reference TRBV5-1 and TRBJ2-7, is KAGVTQTPRYLIKTRGQQVTLSCSPISGHRSVSWYQQTPGQGLQFLFEYFSETQRNKGNFPGRFSGRQFSNSRSEMNVSTLELGDSALYLCASSLDQNAYEQYFGPGTRLTVT.

This clonotype was counted ten times or more. The genes are TRBV4-2 and TRBJ2-1; 8 bases agree with TRBD2. Germline V gene sequence: CDR1 LGHNA, CDR2 YNFKEQ. V was pared by 4 bases and J by 5 bases, with 1 base of the junction left unmatched. This CDR3 comprises 13 residues. CDR3 amino acids: CASSRGGNNEQFF. Here the CDR3 DNA reads TGTGCCAGCAGCCGCGGGGGGAACAATGAGCAGTTCTTC.

To note about this clonotype: One junction end disagrees with the germline gene, perhaps due to a read error. The chain couples TRBV5-6 to TRBJ1-2, with no clear D. Germline V gives CDR1 SGHDT, CDR2 YYEEEE. The CDR3 has 12 residues. The CDR3 nucleotides read TGTACCAGCAGCTTGGGGAAAAATGGCTACACCTTC. It translates to CTSSLGKNGYTF.

This clonotype was picked up a small number of times. The V gene is TRBV12-3 or TRBV12-4, the J gene TRBJ1-1; D gene uncertain. This CDR3 spans 13 amino acids. With 8 bases removed from V and 6 bases from J, the gap between germline ends came to 16 bases. The CDR3 spells CASVPIGDAEAFF. CDR3 coding DNA: TGTGCCAGCGTACCGATTGGGGATGCTGAAGCTTTCTTT.

This clonotype has just a few counts. The chain is built from TRBV12-3 or TRBV12-4 and TRBJ2-1; D not resolved. V lost 8 bases to trimming and J lost 0 bases, with 11 bases between them. The CDR3 has 14 amino acids. The CDR3 DNA reads as TGTGCCAGCGGGAATCCTCCCTCCTACAATGAGCAGTTCTTC. Its protein is CASGNPPSYNEQFF.

This clonotype was observed at least ten times. The rearrangement links TRBV12-3 or TRBV12-4 to TRBJ2-7, with TRBD2 identical over 13 bases. The CDR3 runs to 14 residues. The junction had 5 bases not matched to a gene; V was cut back by 5 bases and J by 7 bases. CDR3 loop: CASSPRTSGSEQYF. Written as DNA, the CDR3 is TGTGCCAGCAGTCCCCGGACTAGCGGGAGTGAGCAGTACTTC.

In its sample, this clonotype was seen a few times. The chain couples TRBV28 to TRBJ2-3; TRBD2 aligns across 7 bases. The CDR3 spans 15 residues. With V trimmed by 7 bases and J by 2 bases, 9 bases remained unmatched. CDR1 and CDR2 (germline): MDHEN, SYDVKM. CDR3 residues: CASKRPGLLTDTQYF. CDR3 DNA sequence: TGTGCCAGCAAACGCCCGGGACTACTCACAGATACGCAGTATTTT.